This T cell receptor (beta chain) was sequenced for a study of regulatory T cells in long-lasting Graves disease. Study results and caveats: TCR diversity in persistent Graves' patients was below that of newly diagnosed ones.

Time point given: newly diagnosed GD, antithyroid drugs for less than 3 months. The authors made the TCR library using RNA they extracted from PBMCs. The authors diagnosed Graves' disease using American Thyroid Association guidelines. Trimming removed 4 bases at V and 5 bases at J, with 21 bases between. There are 16 residues in the CDR3. CDR1 and CDR2 (germline): PRHDT, FYEKMQ (reference sequence). Combining iRepertoire HTBI primers with Arm-PCR of CDR3 regions, the authors built TCR beta libraries. In the authors' methods: The study identified more than 55 TRBV and some 15 TRBJ segments across samples. TCRdb reprocessed the multiplex PCR reads via MiXCR and lists one record per CDR3 protein. The V and J calls reflect TCRdb's pipeline rather than the authors' work. The sample has about 440,000 distinct CDR3 sequences, 15% seen once. As to this clonotype: Its specificity is unknown.

The sample was also linked to a second study, of T cells in Graves' hyperthyroidism and ophthalmopathy. That work adds: The HTBI primer set served for first-round RT-PCR of the TCR CDR3.

The clonotype comes from a woman aged 25 to 39 with Graves disease. This rearrangement joins TRBV13 to TRBJ2-7, with D perhaps matching TRBD1 (6 bases). The source material was peripheral blood mononuclear cells (PBMCs), sampled at new diagnosis, from a patient treated with antithyroid drugs. The CDR3 region is CASSSRQATVWHEQYF. The CDR3 nucleotides are TGTGCCAGCAGCTCACGACAGGCAACGGTCTGGCACGAGCAGTACTTC.